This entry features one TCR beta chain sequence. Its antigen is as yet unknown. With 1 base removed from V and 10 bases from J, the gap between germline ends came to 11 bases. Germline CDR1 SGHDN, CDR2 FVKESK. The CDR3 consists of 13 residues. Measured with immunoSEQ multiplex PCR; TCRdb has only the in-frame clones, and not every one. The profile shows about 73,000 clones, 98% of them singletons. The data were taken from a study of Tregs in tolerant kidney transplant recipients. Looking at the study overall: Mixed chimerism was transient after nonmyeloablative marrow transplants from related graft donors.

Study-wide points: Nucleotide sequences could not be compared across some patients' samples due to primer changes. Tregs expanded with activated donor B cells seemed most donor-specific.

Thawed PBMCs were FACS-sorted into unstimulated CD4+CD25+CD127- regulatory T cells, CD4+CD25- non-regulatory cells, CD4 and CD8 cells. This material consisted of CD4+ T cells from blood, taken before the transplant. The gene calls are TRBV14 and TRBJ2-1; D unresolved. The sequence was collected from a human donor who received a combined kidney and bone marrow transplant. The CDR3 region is CASSQGRPGEQFF. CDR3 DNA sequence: TGTGCCAGCAGCCAAGGCAGGCCAGGCGAGCAGTTCTTC.